Given below is one T cell receptor (beta chain) in context. Its antigen target is currently unknown. Base-call qualities are not available, and no considerably larger clone is one nucleotide away. Library construction relied on PCR. TCRdb lists the instrument as Illumina HiSeq 2500. To reduce PCR and sequencing biases, unique molecular identifiers were built into the TCR beta cDNA libraries. Roughly 500,000 cDNA molecules were obtained per 1 to 10 million input T cells, so each molecule approximated one T cell. The patient libraries were prepared and sequenced with the same protocol used for the earlier healthy control dataset. Within a given batch, samples were prepared together, multiplexed and sequenced on the same HiSeq lane. Under the source paper's analysis protocol: Raw barcoded reads were processed with MIGEC, and single-read molecular identifier groups were discarded before consensus assembly and CDR3 extraction. Clonotype tables were post-analysed with VDJtools, normalizing diversity by down-sampling all datasets to the smallest sample size. To correct batch-related cross-sample contamination, repertoire overlap clustering matched CDR3 amino acid sequences but not nucleotide sequences. In TCRdb, the public reads were trimmed at Q25 with fastp and aligned with MiXCR, with productive beta chains retained. Each entry merges the rows of one CDR3 protein and shows their most common DNA and genes. The V and J calls shown here were made by TCRdb, not taken from the authors' results. This sample is represented by 600,000 to 700,000 distinct CDR3 sequences; 59% of them were singletons. About 11% of the sample belongs to the ten largest clones.

To demonstrate the VDJtools post-analysis software, TCR beta repertoires were profiled from the peripheral blood of 10 to 15 young patients with multiple sclerosis. The patients with multiple sclerosis were children and adolescents between 6 and 15 years of age. This sample was included in a study of post-analysis software for immune sequencing data (dated by TCRdb to between 2015 and 2016). In the study overall: Recorded disease courses included relapsing-remitting, secondary progressive and progressive-relapsing multiple sclerosis, with some patients lacking subtype annotation. Patient repertoires were compared against 10 to 12 previously published healthy control repertoires from donors aged roughly 6 to 26 years. A subset of samples was prepared in parallel using single-end sample barcoding, then pooled and co-amplified after Illumina adapter ligation. General conclusions and limits of the study: Normalized Chao1 diversity was significantly lower in multiple sclerosis patients than controls, suggesting substantial peripheral T-cell clonal expansion. A handful of TRBV segments, including TRBV5-6, TRBV5-1 and TRBV20-1, were significantly more frequent in patients than controls. When samples were clustered directly using the F measure, samples prepared in the same batch co-clustered strongly, which prompted a batch-effect correction. The control group was slightly older than the multiple sclerosis patient group.

The germline V gene (reference sequence) provides CDR1 SEHNR and CDR2 FQNEAQ. Relative to germline, V is missing 5 bases and J is missing 7 bases, with 6 bases of the junction outside any gene match. Inclusive of the bounding cysteine and phenylalanine, the CDR3 is 13 residues long. The entry retains the CDR3 DNA only, 39 bases that are in frame from base 1. The origin of this receptor is a girl aged 2 to 9 with multiple sclerosis. Input material: blood. The sequence links TRBV7-9 to TRBJ2-3, with TRBD1 matching 7 junction bases. The CDR3: CASSLTGLNTQYF. The DNA reads TGTGCCAGCAGCCTGACAGGGTTGAATACGCAGTATTTT.